These T cell receptor beta chains were read from a single sample in a study of blood T cell repertoires in COVID-19. Measured with immunoSEQ multiplex PCR; TCRdb has only the in-frame clones, and not every one. The table lists 250,000 to 400,000 clones, under 90% of them singletons. Material for sequencing was PBMCs or T cells enriched from blood (not recorded which). All receptors derive from a man aged 55 to 69 who had recovered from COVID-19. The CDR3 runs from the conserved cysteine through the conserved F or W. The D gene is left open where the match is weak. The size of a clone is reported for some rows only, either as once, few or many, or as a class for expanded clones.

V: TRBV15; size: .; J: TRBJ1-1; D: TRBD1; CDR3: CATSSDRVSTEAFF; DNA: TGTGCCACCAGCAGCGACAGGGTATCCACTGAAGCTTTCTTT
V: TRBV7-3; size: .; J: TRBJ2-6; D: TRBD2; CDR3: CASSLTSGSVGANVLTF; DNA: TGTGCCAGCAGCTTGACTAGCGGGAGCGTTGGGGCCAACGTCCTGACTTTC
V: TRBV29-1; size: .; J: TRBJ2-7; D: TRBD2; CDR3: CSVEDISGRANEQYF; DNA: TGCAGCGTTGAAGATATTAGCGGGAGGGCAAACGAGCAGTACTTC
V: TRBV7-7; size: .; J: TRBJ1-4; D: TRBD1; CDR3: CASSLAPGQGTGSEKLFF; DNA: TGTGCTAGCAGCTTAGCGCCGGGACAGGGAACCGGTAGTGAAAAACTGTTTTTT
V: TRBV4-1; size: .; J: TRBJ1-5; D: TRBD1; CDR3: CASSQAFGAGGNQPQHF; DNA: TGCGCCAGCAGCCAAGCCTTCGGGGCAGGGGGGAATCAGCCCCAGCATTTT
V: TRBV5-1; size: .; J: TRBJ2-4; D: .; CDR3: CASSPWALTGGVKNIQYF; DNA: TGCGCCAGCAGCCCCTGGGCTTTAACGGGGGGCGTAAAAAACATTCAGTACTTC
V: TRBV6-1; size: .; J: TRBJ2-7; D: .; CDR3: CASSDHRSSYEQYF; DNA: TGTGCCAGCAGTGATCACAGGAGCTCCTACGAGCAGTACTTC
V: TRBV19; size: few; J: TRBJ1-5; D: TRBD1; CDR3: CASRMSGTAFNQPQHF; DNA: TGTGCCAGTAGAATGTCGGGGACAGCCTTTAATCAGCCCCAGCATTTT
V: TRBV6-5; size: once; J: TRBJ2-7; D: .; CDR3: CASSYYTGTEQYF; DNA: TGTGCCAGCAGTTACTATACAGGGACCGAGCAGTACTTC
V: TRBV29-1; size: .; J: TRBJ1-1; D: TRBD1; CDR3: CSVEWGQGSEAFF; DNA: TGCAGCGTTGAATGGGGACAGGGCTCTGAAGCTTTCTTT
V: TRBV7-8; size: .; J: TRBJ2-1; D: .; CDR3: CASSSGAQGGNEQFF; DNA: TGTGCCAGCAGCTCGGGAGCCCAGGGGGGAAATGAGCAGTTCTTC